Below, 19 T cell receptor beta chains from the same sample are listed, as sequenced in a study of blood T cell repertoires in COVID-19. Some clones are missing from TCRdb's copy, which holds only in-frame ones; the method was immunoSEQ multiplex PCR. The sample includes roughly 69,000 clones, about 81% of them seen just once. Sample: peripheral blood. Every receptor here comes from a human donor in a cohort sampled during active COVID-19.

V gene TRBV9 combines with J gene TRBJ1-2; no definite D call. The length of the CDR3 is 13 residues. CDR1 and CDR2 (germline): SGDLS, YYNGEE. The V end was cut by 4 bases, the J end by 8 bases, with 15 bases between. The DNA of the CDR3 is TGTGCCAGCAGCCCTTGGCTGGCCGGGGGCTACACCTTC. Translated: CASSPWLAGGYTF.

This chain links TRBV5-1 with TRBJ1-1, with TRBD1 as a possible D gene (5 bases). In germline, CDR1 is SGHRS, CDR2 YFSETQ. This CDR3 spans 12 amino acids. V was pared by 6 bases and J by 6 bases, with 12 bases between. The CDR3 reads CASTRDSSEAFF. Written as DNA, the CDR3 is TGCGCCAGCACCCGCGACAGCTCTGAAGCTTTCTTT. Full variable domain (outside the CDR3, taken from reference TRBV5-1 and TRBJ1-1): KAGVTQTPRYLIKTRGQQVTLSCSPISGHRSVSWYQQTPGQGLQFLFEYFSETQRNKGNFPGRFSGRQFSNSRSEMNVSTLELGDSALYLCASTRDSSEAFFGQGTRLTVV.

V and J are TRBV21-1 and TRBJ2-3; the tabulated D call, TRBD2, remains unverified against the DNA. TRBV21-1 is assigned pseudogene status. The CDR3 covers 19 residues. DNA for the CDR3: TGTGCCAGCATTAAAACCGGGATCCCTGACAATTCTAGCACAGATACGCAGTATTTT. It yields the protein CASIKTGIPDNSSTDTQYF.

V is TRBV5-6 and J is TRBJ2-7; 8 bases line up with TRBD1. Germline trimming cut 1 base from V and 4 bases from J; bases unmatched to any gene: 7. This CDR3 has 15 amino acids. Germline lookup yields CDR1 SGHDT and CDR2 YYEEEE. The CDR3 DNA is TGTGCCAGCAGCTTGTCGGACAGGGTCGCGTACGAGCAGTACTTC. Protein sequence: CASSLSDRVAYEQYF.

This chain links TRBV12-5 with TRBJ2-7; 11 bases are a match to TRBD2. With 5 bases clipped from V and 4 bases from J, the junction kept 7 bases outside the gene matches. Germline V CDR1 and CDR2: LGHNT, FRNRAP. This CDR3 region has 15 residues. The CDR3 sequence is CASGAGLAGIYEQYF. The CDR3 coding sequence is TGTGCTAGTGGTGCAGGACTAGCGGGTATTTACGAGCAGTACTTC.

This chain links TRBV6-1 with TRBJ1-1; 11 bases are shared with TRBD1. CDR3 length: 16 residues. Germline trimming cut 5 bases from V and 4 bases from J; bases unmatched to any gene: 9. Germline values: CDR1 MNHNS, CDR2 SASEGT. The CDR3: CASSKGQGAVGTEAFF. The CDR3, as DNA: TGTGCCAGCAGTAAAGGACAGGGGGCGGTGGGCACTGAAGCTTTCTTT.

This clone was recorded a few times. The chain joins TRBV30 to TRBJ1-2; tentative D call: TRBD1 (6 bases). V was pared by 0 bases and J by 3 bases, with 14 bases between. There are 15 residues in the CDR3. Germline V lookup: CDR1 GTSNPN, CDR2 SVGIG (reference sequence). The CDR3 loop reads CAWSVLRQEDYGYTF. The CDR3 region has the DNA TGTGCCTGGAGTGTTCTCCGACAGGAAGACTATGGCTACACCTTC.

DNA for the CDR3: TGCGCCAGCAGCCCAGAGGGGACTAGCGGGACCTACAATGAGCAGTTCTTC. Protein product: CASSPEGTSGTYNEQFF. This rearrangement joins TRBV4-3 to TRBJ2-1, with 13 bases fitting TRBD2. V lost 4 bases and J lost 2; bases outside the gene matches: 5. Germline lookup yields CDR1 LGHNA and CDR2 YSLEER. This CDR3 region has 17 residues.

The chain's CDR3 is CASSQTGRHQPQHF. CDR3 in DNA: TGTGCCAGCAGTCAGACAGGGAGGCATCAGCCCCAGCATTTT. This chain uses TRBV2 with TRBJ1-5, with 7 bases that match TRBD1. Looked up from germline, CDR1 is SNHLY and CDR2 is FYNNEI. This CDR3 comprises 14 residues. V was clipped by 5 bases and J by 5 bases; unmatched bases: 6.

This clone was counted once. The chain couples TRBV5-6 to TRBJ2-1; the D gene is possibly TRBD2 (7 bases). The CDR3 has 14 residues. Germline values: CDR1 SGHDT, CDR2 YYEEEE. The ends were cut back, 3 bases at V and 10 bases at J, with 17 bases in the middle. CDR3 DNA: TGTGCCAGCAGCTCGGGGGGCCGTCTATGGGAGCAGTTCTTC. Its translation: CASSSGGRLWEQFF.

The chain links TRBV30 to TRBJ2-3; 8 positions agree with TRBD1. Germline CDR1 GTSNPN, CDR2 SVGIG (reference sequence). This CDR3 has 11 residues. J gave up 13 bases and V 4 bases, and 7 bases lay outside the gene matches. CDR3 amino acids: CAWTTGGREYF. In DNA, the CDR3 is TGTGCCTGGACCACAGGGGGTCGCGAGTATTTT.

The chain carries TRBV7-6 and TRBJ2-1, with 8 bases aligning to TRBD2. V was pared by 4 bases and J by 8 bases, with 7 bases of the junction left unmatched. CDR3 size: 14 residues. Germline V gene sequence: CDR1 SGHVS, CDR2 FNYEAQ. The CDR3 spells CASSSFGGGYEQFF. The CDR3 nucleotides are TGTGCCAGCAGCTCCTTTGGCGGGGGGTATGAGCAGTTCTTC.

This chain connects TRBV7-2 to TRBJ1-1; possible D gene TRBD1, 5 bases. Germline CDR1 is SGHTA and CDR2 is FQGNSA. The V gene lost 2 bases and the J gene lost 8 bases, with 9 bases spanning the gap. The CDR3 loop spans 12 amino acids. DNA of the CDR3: TGTGCCAGCAGCTTATTACGGACAGAAGCTTTCTTT. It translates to CASSLLRTEAFF.

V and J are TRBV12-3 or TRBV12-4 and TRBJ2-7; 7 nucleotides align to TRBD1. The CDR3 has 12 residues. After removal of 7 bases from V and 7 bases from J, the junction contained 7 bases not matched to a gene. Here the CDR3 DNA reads TGTGCCAGCACCGACAGGGCTGGGGAGCAGTACTTC. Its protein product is CASTDRAGEQYF.

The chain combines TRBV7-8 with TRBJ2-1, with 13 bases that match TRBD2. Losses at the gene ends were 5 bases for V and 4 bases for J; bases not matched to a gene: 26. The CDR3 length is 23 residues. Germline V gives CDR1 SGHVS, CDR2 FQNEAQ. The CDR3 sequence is CASSREMKDRGHTSGRGYNEQFF. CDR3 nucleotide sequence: TGTGCCAGCAGCCGGGAGATGAAGGACAGGGGACATACTAGCGGGAGGGGGTACAATGAGCAGTTCTTC.

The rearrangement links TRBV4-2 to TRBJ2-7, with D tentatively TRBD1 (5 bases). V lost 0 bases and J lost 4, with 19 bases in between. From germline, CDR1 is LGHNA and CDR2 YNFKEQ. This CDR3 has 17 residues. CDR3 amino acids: CASSQERIGNRPYEQYF. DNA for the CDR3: TGTGCCAGCAGCCAAGAGAGGATTGGGAACAGGCCGTACGAGCAGTACTTC.

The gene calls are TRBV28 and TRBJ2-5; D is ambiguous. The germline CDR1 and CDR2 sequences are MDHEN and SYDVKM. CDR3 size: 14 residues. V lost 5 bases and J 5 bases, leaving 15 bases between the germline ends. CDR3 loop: CASSPLWAWETQYF. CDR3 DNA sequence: TGTGCCAGCAGTCCCCTTTGGGCCTGGGAGACCCAGTACTTC.

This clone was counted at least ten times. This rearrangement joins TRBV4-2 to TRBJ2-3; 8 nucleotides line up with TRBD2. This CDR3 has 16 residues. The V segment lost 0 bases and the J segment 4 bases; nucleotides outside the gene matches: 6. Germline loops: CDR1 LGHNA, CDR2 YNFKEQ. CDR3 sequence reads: CASSQEAGEGSDTQYF. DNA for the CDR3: TGTGCCAGCAGCCAAGAAGCGGGAGAAGGCTCAGATACGCAGTATTTT.

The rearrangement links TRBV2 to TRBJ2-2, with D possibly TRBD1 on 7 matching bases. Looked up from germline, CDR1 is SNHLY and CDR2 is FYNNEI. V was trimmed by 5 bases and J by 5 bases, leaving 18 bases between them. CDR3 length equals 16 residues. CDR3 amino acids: CASSHHGGGSTGELFF. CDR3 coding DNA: TGTGCCAGCAGTCATCACGGAGGGGGCAGTACCGGGGAGCTGTTTTTT.